One and the same sample provided the 10 T cell receptor beta chains below, sequenced in a study of T-cell memory formation after mild COVID-19. TCRdb used MiXCR to reprocess the 5' RACE reads, holding one entry per CDR3 protein. Among 450,000 to 650,000 distinct CDR3 sequences listed, about 20% were seen once. Sequenced sample: PBMCs or a T cell subset sorted from them (not recorded which). The source is an adult woman who had mild COVID-19 (a few samples of this study predate the infection). Cell type and time point are not known.

The J gene is TRBJ1-1, the V gene TRBV19; D may be TRBD1 (5 bases). CDR3 length: 15 residues. Trimming took 5 bases from V and 2 from J, leaving 15 bases between them. CDR1 is LNHDA, CDR2 SQIVND, per germline (reference sequence). The CDR3 sequence: CASSRDGTANTEAFF. Here the CDR3 DNA reads TGTGCCAGTAGTCGAGACGGGACGGCAAACACTGAAGCTTTCTTT.

The chain has TRBV4-3 and TRBJ2-3, with 8 bases fitting TRBD1. Trimming took 4 bases from V and 2 from J; bases not matched to a gene: 5. This CDR3 spans 15 amino acids. The germline gives CDR1 LGHNA, CDR2 YSLEER. The CDR3 DNA reads as TGCGCCAGCAGCCTCCTTCAGGGGGCCACAGATACGCAGTATTTT. As protein: CASSLLQGATDTQYF.

There are a few counts of this clonotype. The gene calls are TRBV19 and TRBJ2-7, with a possible D match to TRBD2 (5 bases). CDR1 LNHDA and CDR2 SQIVND come from the germline V gene (reference sequence). Trimming took off 3 bases at V and 6 bases at J, with 12 bases between the two ends. The CDR3 has 13 amino acids. This CDR3 reads CASSIATSSEQYF. In DNA form, the CDR3 reads TGTGCCAGTAGTATCGCTACTAGTTCCGAGCAGTACTTC.

In this sample, this clonotype turned up a few times. The V gene is TRBV12-3 or TRBV12-4, the J gene TRBJ2-7; D might be TRBD1 or TRBD2, each matching 6 bases. Trimming removed 5 bases at V and 7 bases at J, with 15 bases between. The CDR3 extends over 13 amino acids. DNA of the CDR3: TGTGCCAGCAGTGTCACAGGGACTTTGGAGCAGTACTTC. It is translated as CASSVTGTLEQYF.

There are a few counts of this clonotype. The gene calls are TRBV18 and TRBJ2-7; weak D call: TRBD2 (5 bases). The V and J ends lost 2 bases and 7 bases respectively, with 15 bases between them. Per the germline V gene, CDR1 is KGHSH and CDR2 is LQKENI. CDR3 length: 14 amino acids. CDR3 amino acids: CASSPFSGGSEQYF. The DNA for the CDR3 is TGTGCCAGCTCACCATTTTCTGGCGGGTCGGAGCAGTACTTC.

There are a few counts of this clonotype. V gene TRBV5-6 combines with J gene TRBJ2-1, with 9 bases matching TRBD2. There are 18 residues in the CDR3. V lost 0 bases to trimming and J lost 8 bases; unmatched junction nucleotides: 15. From germline, CDR1 is SGHDT and CDR2 YYEEEE. CDR3 in amino acids: CASSLVLGGSGGADEQFF. For the CDR3, the DNA is TGTGCCAGCAGCTTGGTCCTAGGCGGTAGCGGGGGAGCAGATGAGCAGTTCTTC.

This chain uses TRBV12-3 or TRBV12-4 with TRBJ2-7; D is perhaps TRBD2 (5 bases). This CDR3 has 13 residues. V was trimmed by 2 bases and J by 6 bases, leaving 11 bases between them. The CDR3 DNA follows: TGTGCCAGCAGTTTACGGAGCCGGGGCGAGCAGTACTTC. Amino acid sequence: CASSLRSRGEQYF.

This clonotype was detected a few times. The V call is TRBV6-5, the J call TRBJ2-3; D tentatively reads TRBD1 or TRBD2 (5 bases each). The CDR3 is made up of 20 amino acids. Germline values: CDR1 MNHEY, CDR2 SVGAGI. V gave up 2 bases and J gave up 4 bases, with 28 bases separating them. This chain's CDR3 is CASSYRGATELERGADTQYF. Written as DNA, the CDR3 is TGTGCCAGCAGTTACAGGGGCGCCACGGAGCTGGAGAGGGGAGCAGATACGCAGTATTTT.

V and J are TRBV7-3 and TRBJ2-1, with 8 bases identical to TRBD2. Losses at the gene ends were 5 bases for V and 10 bases for J; bases not matched to a gene: 13. Germline CDR1 is SGHTA and CDR2 is FQGTGA. The CDR3 is 15 residues long. CDR3 DNA: TGTGCCAGCAGCCCGAGGACTAGCTCGACTGGGGAGCAGTTCTTC. Its protein is CASSPRTSSTGEQFF.

This chain uses TRBV6-5 with TRBJ2-7; D gene ambiguous. This CDR3 contains 14 residues. CDR1 and CDR2 from the germline V gene are MNHEY and SVGAGI. Deletions cut 6 bases from V and 0 bases from J, with 12 bases between. The CDR3 sequence is CASSQTPSSYEQYF. CDR3 nucleotides: TGTGCCAGCAGCCAAACGCCCAGCTCCTACGAGCAGTACTTC.